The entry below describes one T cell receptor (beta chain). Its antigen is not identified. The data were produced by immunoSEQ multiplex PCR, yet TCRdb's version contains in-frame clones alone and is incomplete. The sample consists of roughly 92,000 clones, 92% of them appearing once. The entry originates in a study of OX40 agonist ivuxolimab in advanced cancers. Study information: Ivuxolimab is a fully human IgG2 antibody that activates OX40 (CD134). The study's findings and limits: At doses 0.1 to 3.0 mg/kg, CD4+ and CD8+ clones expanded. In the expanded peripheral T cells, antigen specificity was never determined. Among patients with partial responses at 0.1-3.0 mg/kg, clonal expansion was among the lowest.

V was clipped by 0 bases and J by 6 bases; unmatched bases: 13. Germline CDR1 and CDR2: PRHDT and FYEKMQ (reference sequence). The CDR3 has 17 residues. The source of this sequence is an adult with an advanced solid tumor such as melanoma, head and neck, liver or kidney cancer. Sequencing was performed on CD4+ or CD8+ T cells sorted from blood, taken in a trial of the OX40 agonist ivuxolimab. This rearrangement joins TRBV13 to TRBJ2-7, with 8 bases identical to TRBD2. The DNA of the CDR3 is TGTGCCAGCAGCTTAGGTGGTTACGGGAGGGCCGCCCGCGAGCAGTACTTC. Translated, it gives CASSLGGYGRAAREQYF.